This record looks at one T cell receptor beta chain sequence and its context. The data were produced by immunoSEQ multiplex PCR, yet TCRdb's version contains in-frame clones alone and is incomplete. Of about 16,000 clones listed, approximately 58% were seen once; the top ten hold more than 9%. The data derive from a study of radiation and T cells in renal cell carcinoma. Described treatment: treatment-naive control, cytoreductive nephrectomy. This specimen was tumor tissue, taken from a patient whose treatment was nephrectomy without radiotherapy. The source of this sequence is a man aged 40-50 years with renal cell carcinoma.

The CDR3 reads CARSLGQGQETQYF. The CDR3 DNA is TGTGCCAGAAGCTTGGGACAGGGCCAAGAGACCCAGTACTTC. The chain combines TRBV5-3 with TRBJ2-5; 7 nucleotides line up with TRBD1. TRBV5-3 is assigned to the ORF class and has an uncertain function. The CDR3 is made up of 14 amino acids. V shed 0 bases and J 1 base; nucleotides not matched to a gene: 0.